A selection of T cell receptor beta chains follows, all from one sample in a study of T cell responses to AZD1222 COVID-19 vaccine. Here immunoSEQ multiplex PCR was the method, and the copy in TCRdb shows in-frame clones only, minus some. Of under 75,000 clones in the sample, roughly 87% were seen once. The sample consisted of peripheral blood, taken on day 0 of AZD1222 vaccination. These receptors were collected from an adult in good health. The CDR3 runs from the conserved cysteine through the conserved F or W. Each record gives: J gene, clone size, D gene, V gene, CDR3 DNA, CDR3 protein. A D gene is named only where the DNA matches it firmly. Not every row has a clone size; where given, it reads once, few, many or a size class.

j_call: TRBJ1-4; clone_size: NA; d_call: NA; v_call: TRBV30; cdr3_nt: TGTGCCTGGAGTGTCCGGCAGGGACCGTCGGCTAATGAAAAACTGTTTTTT; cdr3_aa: CAWSVRQGPSANEKLFF
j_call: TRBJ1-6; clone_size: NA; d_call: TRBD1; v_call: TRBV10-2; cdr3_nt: TGCGCCAGCAGCGCCCCGGGACAGGAGACTTCACCCCTCCACTTT; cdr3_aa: CASSAPGQETSPLHF
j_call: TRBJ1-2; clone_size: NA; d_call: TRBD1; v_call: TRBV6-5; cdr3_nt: TGTGCCAGCGGGACAGGGCTTGGGGGAGGCTACACCTTC; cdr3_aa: CASGTGLGGGYTF
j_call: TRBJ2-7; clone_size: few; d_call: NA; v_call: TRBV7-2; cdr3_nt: TGTGCCAGCAGCTTAGAGGGCAGGGGCTACGAGCAGTACTTC; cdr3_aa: CASSLEGRGYEQYF
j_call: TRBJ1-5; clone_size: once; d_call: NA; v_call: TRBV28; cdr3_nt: TGTGCCAGCAGTTCCCCAACAGCCAATCAGCCCCAGCATTTT; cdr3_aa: CASSSPTANQPQHF
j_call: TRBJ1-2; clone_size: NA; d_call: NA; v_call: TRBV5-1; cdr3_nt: TGCGCCAGCAGCCCGAATTTGGTCGGAATTCGACGGGACTATGGCTACACCTTC; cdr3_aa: CASSPNLVGIRRDYGYTF
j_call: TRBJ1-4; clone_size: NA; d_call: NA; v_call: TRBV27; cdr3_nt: TGTGCCAGCAGTTTAGCGGTATCAACTAATGAAAAACTGTTTTTT; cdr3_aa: CASSLAVSTNEKLFF
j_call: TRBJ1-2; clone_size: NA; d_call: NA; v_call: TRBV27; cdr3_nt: TGTGCCAGCAGTTTCCGAGAGGGCTACACCTTC; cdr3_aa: CASSFREGYTF
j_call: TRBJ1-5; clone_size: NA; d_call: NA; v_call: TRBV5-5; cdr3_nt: TGTGCCAGCAGCACGGACAGAAAGGATCAGCCCCAGCATTTT; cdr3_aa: CASSTDRKDQPQHF
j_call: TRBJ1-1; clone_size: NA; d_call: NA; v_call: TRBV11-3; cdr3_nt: TGTGCCAGCAGCTTCCCAAGTATGAACACTGAAGCTTTCTTT; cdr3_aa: CASSFPSMNTEAFF
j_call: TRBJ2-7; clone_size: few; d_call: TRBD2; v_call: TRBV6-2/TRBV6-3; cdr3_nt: TGTGCCAGCAGTTACTCGATTAGCGGGGTGCATCAGTACGAGCAGTACTTC; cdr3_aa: CASSYSISGVHQYEQYF
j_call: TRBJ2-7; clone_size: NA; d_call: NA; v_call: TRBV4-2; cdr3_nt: TGTGCCAGCAGCGTGGCGGACGAGCAGTACTTC; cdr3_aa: CASSVADEQYF
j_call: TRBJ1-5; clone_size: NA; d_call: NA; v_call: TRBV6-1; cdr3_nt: TGTGCCAGCAGTGAAGCGGGACTAAGTGAGCCCCAGCATTTT; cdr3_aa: CASSEAGLSEPQHF
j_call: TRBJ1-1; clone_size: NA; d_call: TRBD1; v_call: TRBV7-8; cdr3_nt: TGTGCCAGCAGCTTAAACAGGGGTGGGTTCGTGAACACTGAAGCTTTCTTT; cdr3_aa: CASSLNRGGFVNTEAFF
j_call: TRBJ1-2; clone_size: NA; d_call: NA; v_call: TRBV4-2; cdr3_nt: TGTGCCAGCAGCCAAAGGGTGCAGGTTCCTGGCTACACCTTC; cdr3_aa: CASSQRVQVPGYTF
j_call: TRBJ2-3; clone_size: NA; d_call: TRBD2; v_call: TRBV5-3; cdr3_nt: TGTGCCAGAAGCCCAGGGACTAGCAGAGATACGCAGTATTTT; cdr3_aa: CARSPGTSRDTQYF
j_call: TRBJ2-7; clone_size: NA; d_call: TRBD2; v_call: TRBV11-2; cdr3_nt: TGTGCCAGCAGCTTAAGTAGCGGGACCCACGAGCAGTACTTC; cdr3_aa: CASSLSSGTHEQYF
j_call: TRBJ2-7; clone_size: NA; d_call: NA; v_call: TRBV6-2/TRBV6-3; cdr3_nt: TGTGCCAGCAGTTACAGCTCCTACGAGCAGTACTTC; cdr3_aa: CASSYSSYEQYF
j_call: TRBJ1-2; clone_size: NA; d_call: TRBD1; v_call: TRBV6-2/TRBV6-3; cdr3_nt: TGTGCCAGCAGCTTCCGGGACAGGAGCATCGAATGGTTAGGCTACACCTTC; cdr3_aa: CASSFRDRSIEWLGYTF
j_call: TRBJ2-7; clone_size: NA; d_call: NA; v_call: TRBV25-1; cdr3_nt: TGTGCCAGCAGTGCTGGGTACGAGCAGTACTTC; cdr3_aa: CASSAGYEQYF
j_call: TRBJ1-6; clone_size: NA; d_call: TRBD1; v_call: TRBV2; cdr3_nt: TGTGCCAGCAGGGTAACAGGGGTCCCCAATTCACCCCTCCACTTT; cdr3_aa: CASRVTGVPNSPLHF
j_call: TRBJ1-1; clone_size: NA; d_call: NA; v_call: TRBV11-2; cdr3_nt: TGTGCCAGCAGCTTAGAGGGAGCAGTTGCTTTCTTT; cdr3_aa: CASSLEGAVAFF
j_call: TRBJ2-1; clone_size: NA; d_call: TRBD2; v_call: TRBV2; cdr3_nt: TGTGCCAGCAGTAAGGCACTAGCGGGCTACAATGAGCAGTTCTTC; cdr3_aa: CASSKALAGYNEQFF
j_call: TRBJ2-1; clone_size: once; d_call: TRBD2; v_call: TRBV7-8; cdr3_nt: TGTGCCAGCAGCTTTGGCGGGGGGGCCCTCAATGAGCAGTTCTTC; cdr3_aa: CASSFGGGALNEQFF
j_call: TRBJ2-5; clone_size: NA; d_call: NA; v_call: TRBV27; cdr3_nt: TGTGCCAGCAGTTTTCGCCGCCAAGAGACCCAGTACTTC; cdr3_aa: CASSFRRQETQYF
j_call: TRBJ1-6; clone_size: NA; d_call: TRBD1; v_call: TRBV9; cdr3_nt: TGTGCCAGCAGCCCCACCGCATCGACAGGGGGGAATTCACCCCTCCACTTT; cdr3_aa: CASSPTASTGGNSPLHF
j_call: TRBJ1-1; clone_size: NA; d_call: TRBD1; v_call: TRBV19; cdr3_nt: TGTGCCAGTAGTATAGGCCGCCGGGACAGTATTGAAGCTTTCTTT; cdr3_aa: CASSIGRRDSIEAFF
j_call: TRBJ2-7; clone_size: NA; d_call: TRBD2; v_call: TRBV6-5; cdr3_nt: TGTGCCGTACGACTAGCGGGGGGCCACGAGCAGTACTTC; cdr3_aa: CAVRLAGGHEQYF
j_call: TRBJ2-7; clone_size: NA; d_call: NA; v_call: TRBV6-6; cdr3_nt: TGTGCCAGCAGTTTTGAAACAGGGACCTACTCCTACGAGCAGTACTTC; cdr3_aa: CASSFETGTYSYEQYF
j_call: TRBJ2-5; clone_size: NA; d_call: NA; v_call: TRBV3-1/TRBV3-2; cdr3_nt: TGTGCCAGCAGCCCCAGCCTTCGGGAGACCCAGTACTTC; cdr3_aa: CASSPSLRETQYF
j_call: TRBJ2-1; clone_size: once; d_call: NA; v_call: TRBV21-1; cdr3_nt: TGTGCCAGCAGCAATCGGAGCGGAGGAGGGAATGAGCAGTTCTTC; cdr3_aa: CASSNRSGGGNEQFF
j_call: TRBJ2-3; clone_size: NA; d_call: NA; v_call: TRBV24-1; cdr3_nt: TGTGCCACCAGTGATTCGTGGACAGATACGCAGTATTTT; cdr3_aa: CATSDSWTDTQYF
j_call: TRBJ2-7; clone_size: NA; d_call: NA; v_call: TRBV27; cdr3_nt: TGTGCCAGCAGTCCCCAGGGGTACCCCTACGAGCAGTACTTC; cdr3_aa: CASSPQGYPYEQYF
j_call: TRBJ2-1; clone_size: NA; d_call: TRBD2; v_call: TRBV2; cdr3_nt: TGTGCCAGCAGTGAGCCGGGACTACACTACAATGAGCAGTTCTTC; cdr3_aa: CASSEPGLHYNEQFF
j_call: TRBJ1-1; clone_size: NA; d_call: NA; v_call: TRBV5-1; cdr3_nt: TGCGCCAGCAGCTTGTTGGTCGAGAACACTGAAGCTTTCTTT; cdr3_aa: CASSLLVENTEAFF
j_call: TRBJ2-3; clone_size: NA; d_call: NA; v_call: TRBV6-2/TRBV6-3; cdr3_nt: TGTGCCAGCAGTTCAACAGATACGCAGTATTTT; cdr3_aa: CASSSTDTQYF
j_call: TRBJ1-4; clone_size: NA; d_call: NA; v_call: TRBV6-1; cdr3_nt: TGTGCCAGCAGTGACAGGGGTGAAAAACTGTTTTTT; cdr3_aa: CASSDRGEKLFF
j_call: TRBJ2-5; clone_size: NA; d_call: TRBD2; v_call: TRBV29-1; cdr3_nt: TGCAGCGTTGCGGGTTCTAGCGGGAGACCGGGGGCCCAGTACTTC; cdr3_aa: CSVAGSSGRPGAQYF
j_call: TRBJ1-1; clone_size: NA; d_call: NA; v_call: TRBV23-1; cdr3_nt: TGCGCCAGCAGTCAACCCAGGGCGATGAACACTGAAGCTTTCTTT; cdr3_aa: CASSQPRAMNTEAFF
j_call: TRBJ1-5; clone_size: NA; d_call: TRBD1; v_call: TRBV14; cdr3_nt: TGTGCCAGCAGCCAAGTCAGGGGGGCGTTAATCCCCAATCAGCCCCAGCATTTT; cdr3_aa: CASSQVRGALIPNQPQHF
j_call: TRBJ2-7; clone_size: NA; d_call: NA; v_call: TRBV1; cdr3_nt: TGCACCAGCAGCCAAGACCTAGGACAGGCCGAGCAGTACTTC; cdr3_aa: CTSSQDLGQAEQYF
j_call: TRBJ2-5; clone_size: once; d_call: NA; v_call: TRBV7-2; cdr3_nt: TGTGCCAGCAGCTTAGCTGTGAGTCAGTACTTC; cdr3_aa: CASSLAVSQYF